This is a list of T cell receptor beta chains from one sample in a study of shared clonotypes between healthy human individuals. The repertoire was sequenced with immunoSEQ multiplex PCR; TCRdb's copy has only in-frame clones and lacks some. The sample consists of about 2 million clones, approximately 95% of them appearing once. Sequenced: naive CD4+ T cells sorted from blood. These TCRs come from a man between 18 and 35 years old in good health. Both conserved end residues are part of each CDR3. D genes are given only for firm matches. Clone sizes are given selectively: once, few, many, or a class where the clone is expanded.

d_call	clone_size	cdr3_length	v_call	j_call	cdr3_nt	cdr3_aa
-	few	13	TRBV7-7	TRBJ1-1	TGTGCTAGCAGCATGGACCGGAACACTGAAGCTTTCTTT	CASSMDRNTEAFF
-	-	13	TRBV28	TRBJ1-6	TGTGCCAGCCTCTCAGGGGATTATTCACCCCTCCACTTT	CASLSGDYSPLHF
-	-	15	TRBV10-3	TRBJ1-3	TGTGCCATCACTCCCGGGGCCCTCTCTGGAAACACCATATATTTT	CAITPGALSGNTIYF
TRBD1	-	13	TRBV7-2	TRBJ1-1	TGTGCCAGCAGCCAATTACAGGGGGCTGAAGCTTTCTTT	CASSQLQGAEAFF
TRBD2	-	18	TRBV27	TRBJ2-3	TGTGCCAGCAGTTTATTAGGACTAGCGGGAGAAAGGACAGATACGCAGTATTTT	CASSLLGLAGERTDTQYF
TRBD2	-	17	TRBV9	TRBJ2-3	TGTGCCAGCAGCGTAGCCGTGGCGGGAGCCAGCACAGATACGCAGTATTTT	CASSVAVAGASTDTQYF
-	-	12	TRBV29-1	TRBJ2-3	TGCAGCGTTGAAAAGGGGCCCGATACGCAGTATTTT	CSVEKGPDTQYF
-	-	14	TRBV19	TRBJ1-1	TGTGCCAGTAGTAATCGGGGGACGAACACTGAAGCTTTCTTT	CASSNRGTNTEAFF
-	once	11	TRBV30	TRBJ2-7	TGTGCCTGGAAAGTATCCTACGAGCAGTACTTC	CAWKVSYEQYF
-	-	12	TRBV6-5	TRBJ2-1	TGTGCCAGCAGTTATTCCCACAATGAGCAGTTCTTC	CASSYSHNEQFF
TRBD2	-	15	TRBV6-5	TRBJ2-7	TGTGCCAGCAGTGTAGGACTAGCGGGACCATACGAGCAGTACTTC	CASSVGLAGPYEQYF
-	-	14	TRBV30	TRBJ1-5	TGTGCCTGGAGTGGTCAAAATAGCAATCAGCCCCAGCATTTT	CAWSGQNSNQPQHF
-	-	14	TRBV28	TRBJ2-5	TGTGCCAGCAGTTTACAGGGGCGCCGAGAGACCCAGTACTTC	CASSLQGRRETQYF
TRBD2	-	13	TRBV10-2	TRBJ2-2	TGCGCCAGCAGTGGGACTAGCACCGGGGAGCTGTTTTTT	CASSGTSTGELFF
-	once	14	TRBV6-1	TRBJ1-1	TGTGCCAGCAGTGGAGTACAGGGTTGGCCTGAAGCTTTCTTT	CASSGVQGWPEAFF
-	-	14	TRBV10-3	TRBJ1-5	TGTGCCATCAGCCGGACAGATAGCAATCAGCCCCAGCATTTT	CAISRTDSNQPQHF
-	-	15	TRBV6-5	TRBJ1-6	TGTGCCAGCAGTTACCGGGTGGGTGTGGGTTCACCCCTCCACTTT	CASSYRVGVGSPLHF
-	-	12	TRBV30	TRBJ1-5	TGTGCCTGGAGTGTGGCTGCTCAGCCCCAGCATTTT	CAWSVAAQPQHF
-	-	17	TRBV4-1	TRBJ1-5	TGCGCCAGCAGCCAAGGGAGAGGACGGTTTAGCAATCAGCCCCAGCATTTT	CASSQGRGRFSNQPQHF
-	-	15	TRBV7-9	TRBJ1-5	TGTGCCAGCAGCAGGACTGGTTCGAGCAATCAGCCCCAGCATTTT	CASSRTGSSNQPQHF
-	once	16	TRBV18	TRBJ1-6	TGTGCCAGCTCACCGGACGGGGGGGCGCTTAATTCACCCCTCCACTTT	CASSPDGGALNSPLHF
-	-	15	TRBV4-2	TRBJ2-5	TGTGCCAGCAGCCAAGATCCCGGGCCCCAAGAGACCCAGTACTTC	CASSQDPGPQETQYF
TRBD1	-	14	TRBV29-1	TRBJ1-2	TGCAGCGTGGCCCCGACAGGGATAAGCTATGGCTACACCTTC	CSVAPTGISYGYTF
-	-	13	TRBV2	TRBJ2-7	TGTGCCAGCAAGCAACTACCATGGGACGAGCAGTACTTC	CASKQLPWDEQYF
TRBD1	-	16	TRBV5-1	TRBJ2-3	TGCGCCAGCAGCCAGACGCGACAGGGGGCCGGAGATACGCAGTATTTT	CASSQTRQGAGDTQYF
-	-	15	TRBV11-2	TRBJ2-7	TGTGCCAGCAGCTTAATAGGCGGAGGGTTGGGCGAGCAGTACTTC	CASSLIGGGLGEQYF
-	-	17	TRBV5-1	TRBJ2-7	TGCGCCAGCAGCTTGGCCTCTGAACATTGGAATGGTAAAGAGCAGTACTTC	CASSLASEHWNGKEQYF
-	-	11	TRBV20-1	TRBJ2-5	TGCAGTGCTAGGGTAATGGGGACCCAGTACTTC	CSARVMGTQYF
-	-	13	TRBV2	TRBJ2-7	TGTGCCAGCAGGCGGGACGGTTCCTACGAGCAGTACTTC	CASRRDGSYEQYF
TRBD1	-	14	TRBV30	TRBJ2-1	TGTGCCTGGACCTCCGGGACAGGGGGCGTTGAGCAGTTCTTC	CAWTSGTGGVEQFF
-	-	15	TRBV4-3	TRBJ1-1	TGCGCCAGCAGCCAAGGAACTGGTAGACAGCGTGAAGCTTTCTTT	CASSQGTGRQREAFF
-	-	11	TRBV2	TRBJ1-4	TGTGCCAGCAGTTCACCTGAAAAACTGTTTTTT	CASSSPEKLFF
-	-	14	TRBV6-6	TRBJ2-7	TGTGCCAGCAGTTACCGCCCGGCGATAGAGGAGCAGTACTTC	CASSYRPAIEEQYF
-	once	16	TRBV5-1	TRBJ2-2	TGCGCCAGCAGCCCGGGGGGCAGTGCGAACACCGGGGAGCTGTTTTTT	CASSPGGSANTGELFF
-	-	14	TRBV5-1	TRBJ2-7	TGCGCCAGCAGCTTCGGTGACGGAATCTACGAGCAGTACTTC	CASSFGDGIYEQYF
-	-	13	TRBV25-1	TRBJ2-4	TGTGCCAGCAGTGAATGGCCTAAAAACATTCAGTACTTC	CASSEWPKNIQYF
TRBD1	-	15	TRBV12-5	TRBJ1-6	TGTGCTAGTGGTTTGGGACAGGGGAGGGATTCACCCCTCCACTTT	CASGLGQGRDSPLHF
TRBD1	-	16	TRBV18	TRBJ1-6	TGTGCCAGCTCCTCCGGACAGGGGGGTCGGGGTTCACCCCTCCACTTT	CASSSGQGGRGSPLHF
TRBD1	once	15	TRBV18	TRBJ2-3	TGTGCCAGCTCACCCCAGGGGACAGAAGGAGATACGCAGTATTTT	CASSPQGTEGDTQYF
TRBD2	-	16	TRBV7-2	TRBJ2-5	TGTGCCAGCAGCCCGGGACTAGCGGGGGGCTCCAAGACCCAGTACTTC	CASSPGLAGGSKTQYF
TRBD1	-	12	TRBV30	TRBJ2-7	TGTGCCTGGAGCCGGACAGGTTACGAGCAGTACTTC	CAWSRTGYEQYF
-	-	14	TRBV30	TRBJ1-2	TGTGCCTGGAGTATGATGGGCAGAAGCTATGGCTACACCTTC	CAWSMMGRSYGYTF
TRBD2	-	15	TRBV5-1	TRBJ2-1	TGCGCCAGCAGCTTGGCAGCGGGAGGTTACAATGAGCAGTTCTTC	CASSLAAGGYNEQFF
-	-	19	TRBV27	TRBJ2-4	TGTGCCAGCAGCCAGGGAGGGGGCCCAGGCCTACGTACCAAAAACATTCAGTACTTC	CASSQGGGPGLRTKNIQYF
TRBD1	-	13	TRBV2	TRBJ2-7	TGTGCCAGCAGCCTAGGGGGCTGGTACGAGCAGTACTTC	CASSLGGWYEQYF
TRBD1	-	14	TRBV27	TRBJ1-6	TGTGCCAGCAGTTTAGACAGGGAGAATTCACCCCTCCACTTT	CASSLDRENSPLHF
-	-	13	TRBV13	TRBJ2-3	TGTGCCAGCAGCTTAAAGACCACAGATACGCAGTATTTT	CASSLKTTDTQYF